This TCR beta chain was recovered during a study of T-cell memory formation after mild COVID-19. Background on the study: TCR clusters were largely donor specific.

Findings and caveats of the study: The study found balanced CD4/CD8 in clones contracting day 15 to 85 and a CD4+ lean in later expanders.

Using constant-segment primers, 5'RACE produced TCR alpha and TCR beta cDNA libraries carrying sample barcodes and UMIs. TCRdb passed the 5' RACE reads through MiXCR, listing each CDR3 protein once. The sample holds about 560,000 distinct CDR3 sequences, about a sixth seen once. Unmatched junction bases numbered 2, after V lost 7 bases and J lost 0 bases. The CDR3 extends over 13 amino acids. Per the germline V gene, CDR1 is MNHEY and CDR2 is SVGAGI. The sample holds a few counts of this clonotype. Its antigen is not known. The chain employs TRBV6-5 and TRBJ1-2; 7 bases are shared with TRBD1. Sequencing was done on a sample of PBMCs or a T cell subset sorted from them (not recorded which). This receptor was obtained from an adult woman who had mild COVID-19 (a few samples of this study predate the infection). Cell type and time point are not known. This CDR3 reads CASTGQSNYGYTF. The CDR3 DNA reads TGTGCCAGCACGGGACAGTCTAACTATGGCTACACCTTC.